A selection of T cell receptor beta chains follows, all from one sample in a study of shared clonotypes between healthy human individuals. Assay used: immunoSEQ multiplex PCR; TCRdb lists only in-frame clones, some missing. In the table there are 2 million or so clones, roughly 94% of which are singletons. The sequenced sample was naive CD8+ T cells sorted from blood. These receptor sequences come from a young man in good health. The CDR3 runs from the conserved cysteine through the conserved F or W. D genes are given only for firm matches. Where a row states a size, it is once, few, many or the class of an expanded clone; other rows omit it.

TRBJ1-5 | TRBV28 | . | . | CASSSRTGTDFGQPQHF | TGTGCCAGCAGTTCAAGAACCGGGACCGACTTTGGTCAGCCCCAGCATTTT
TRBJ2-2 | TRBV6-1 | . | TRBD2 | CASGPGLARAGELFF | TGTGCCAGCGGACCGGGACTAGCTCGGGCCGGGGAGCTGTTTTTT
TRBJ1-5 | TRBV7-2 | . | . | CASSPDTNQPQHF | TGTGCCAGCAGCCCGGACACCAATCAGCCCCAGCATTTT
TRBJ2-7 | TRBV5-1 | . | . | CASSLRTPESEQYF | TGCGCCAGCAGCCTACGGACACCGGAAAGCGAGCAGTACTTC
TRBJ2-5 | TRBV6-5 | . | . | CAETGLRGGETQYF | TGTGCCGAGACGGGGTTGCGGGGAGGTGAGACCCAGTACTTC
TRBJ2-3 | TRBV27 | once | TRBD2 | CASSSSAGEVADTQYF | TGTGCCAGCAGTTCTTCCGCGGGAGAGGTCGCAGATACGCAGTATTTT
TRBJ2-7 | TRBV27 | few | . | CASSFVGSYEQYF | TGTGCCAGCAGTTTTGTGGGTTCCTACGAGCAGTACTTC
TRBJ2-7 | TRBV6-1 | once | . | CASTTGSPSYEQYF | TGTGCCAGCACAACAGGTTCCCCCTCCTACGAGCAGTACTTC
TRBJ2-7 | TRBV6-6 | . | . | CASTSFLGEDEQYF | TGTGCCAGCACCTCCTTTTTGGGGGAGGACGAGCAGTACTTC
TRBJ2-1 | TRBV9 | once | TRBD1 | CASSAPGTGKYNEQFF | TGTGCCAGCAGCGCCCCCGGGACAGGCAAATACAATGAGCAGTTCTTC
TRBJ2-5 | TRBV27 | once | . | CASSSLPGDPQETQYF | TGTGCCAGCAGTTCCCTGCCGGGAGACCCCCAAGAGACCCAGTACTTC
TRBJ1-1 | TRBV19 | . | . | CASSWDAMNTEAFF | TGTGCCAGTAGCTGGGACGCGATGAACACTGAAGCTTTCTTT
TRBJ2-2 | TRBV4-3 | . | TRBD2 | CASSSRGGTKNTGELFF | TGCGCCAGCAGCTCCCGAGGCGGGACTAAGAACACCGGGGAGCTGTTTTTT
TRBJ1-2 | TRBV9 | . | TRBD1 | CASSQGPTGELNYGYTF | TGTGCCAGCAGCCAAGGCCCGACAGGGGAGCTCAACTATGGCTACACCTTC
TRBJ2-7 | TRBV7-8 | . | . | CASSFPGSEQYF | TGTGCCAGCAGCTTCCCAGGCTCCGAGCAGTACTTC
TRBJ2-7 | TRBV28 | . | TRBD1 | CASSFALPSGQVTYEQYF | TGTGCCAGCAGCTTCGCCCTTCCCTCCGGACAGGTCACCTACGAGCAGTACTTC
TRBJ1-1 | TRBV19 | once | TRBD1 | CASSIGQENTEAFF | TGTGCCAGTAGTATCGGACAGGAGAACACTGAAGCTTTCTTT
TRBJ2-1 | TRBV11-2 | . | TRBD2 | CASLGMGGDPNEQFF | TGTGCCAGCCTGGGAATGGGGGGGGACCCAAATGAGCAGTTCTTC
TRBJ2-5 | TRBV28 | . | . | CASSFTARETQYF | TGTGCCAGCAGCTTTACCGCCCGGGAGACCCAGTACTTC
TRBJ1-1 | TRBV25-1 | . | . | CASSELGLQAFF | TGTGCCAGCAGTGAATTGGGCCTACAAGCTTTCTTT
TRBJ2-1 | TRBV4-2 | . | TRBD2 | CASSQAAGDPEQFF | TGTGCCAGCAGCCAAGCAGCGGGAGACCCTGAGCAGTTCTTC
TRBJ2-1 | TRBV6-5 | once | . | CASSYSLGLDEQFF | TGTGCCAGCAGTTACTCACTAGGACTCGATGAGCAGTTCTTC
TRBJ1-5 | TRBV15 | . | TRBD1 | CATSGRTGVIQPQHF | TGTGCCACCAGCGGCCGGACAGGCGTAATTCAGCCCCAGCATTTT
TRBJ1-5 | TRBV7-2 | . | . | CASSFVGQPQHF | TGTGCCAGCAGCTTCGTAGGTCAGCCCCAGCATTTT
TRBJ1-4 | TRBV5-6 | . | . | CASSLGGGLSFAEKLFF | TGTGCCAGCAGCTTGGGCGGCGGCCTCTCGTTTGCTGAAAAACTGTTTTTT
TRBJ2-2 | TRBV4-1 | . | . | CASSQATLAGELFF | TGCGCCAGCAGCCAAGCCACGTTGGCCGGGGAGCTGTTTTTT
TRBJ2-1 | TRBV12-5 | . | . | CASGYGYNEQFF | TGTGCTAGTGGTTACGGCTACAATGAGCAGTTCTTC
TRBJ1-1 | TRBV19 | . | . | CASLSKQGAFF | TGTGCCAGCCTCTCGAAACAGGGAGCTTTCTTT
TRBJ2-1 | TRBV6-5 | . | . | CASSYISSSYNEQFF | TGTGCCAGCAGTTACATATCTAGCTCCTACAATGAGCAGTTCTTC
TRBJ2-4 | TRBV2 | . | . | CASSEALNIQYF | TGTGCCAGCAGTGAAGCGCTAAACATTCAGTACTTC
TRBJ2-7 | TRBV14 | . | . | CASSPGLIYEQYF | TGTGCCAGCAGCCCCGGACTGATCTACGAGCAGTACTTC
TRBJ2-3 | TRBV6-1 | . | . | CASSETVGTDTQYF | TGTGCCAGCAGTGAGACAGTGGGCACAGATACGCAGTATTTT
TRBJ2-5 | TRBV29-1 | . | TRBD2 | CSVEGLAGQETQYF | TGCAGCGTGGAGGGACTAGCGGGCCAAGAGACCCAGTACTTC
TRBJ1-1 | TRBV6-5 | once | TRBD1 | CASSYTIQGFEAFF | TGTGCCAGCAGTTATACAATACAGGGGTTTGAAGCTTTCTTT
TRBJ2-3 | TRBV15 | . | TRBD1 | CATSRDQGADTQYF | TGTGCCACCAGCAGAGATCAGGGGGCAGATACGCAGTATTTT
TRBJ2-1 | TRBV19 | . | . | CASSSPPMAGYSNEQFF | TGTGCCAGTAGTAGCCCCCCTATGGCGGGGTATAGCAATGAGCAGTTCTTC
TRBJ2-5 | TRBV7-9 | . | . | CASSGRGTAEETQYF | TGTGCCAGCAGCGGGCGAGGGACTGCCGAAGAGACCCAGTACTTC
TRBJ2-7 | TRBV5-1 | . | . | CASSLEVGSPYEQYF | TGCGCCAGCAGCTTGGAGGTAGGGTCCCCCTACGAGCAGTACTTC
TRBJ2-5 | TRBV11-2 | . | TRBD1 | CASSLAPTGLETQYF | TGTGCCAGCAGCTTAGCCCCGACAGGGCTGGAGACCCAGTACTTC
TRBJ2-3 | TRBV10-2 | . | TRBD2 | CASRALAGGQDTQYF | TGCGCCAGCAGGGCCTTAGCGGGAGGGCAAGATACGCAGTATTTT
TRBJ1-1 | TRBV9 | . | . | CASSDDSGRGSSEAFF | TGTGCCAGCAGCGACGATTCTGGGAGGGGGAGCAGTGAAGCTTTCTTT
TRBJ2-7 | TRBV13 | . | TRBD2 | CASSLEAGGPNEQYF | TGTGCCAGCAGCTTAGAAGCGGGAGGGCCTAACGAGCAGTACTTC
TRBJ1-1 | TRBV28 | . | . | CASSRPTGEAFF | TGTGCCAGCAGCAGGCCTACTGGTGAAGCTTTCTTT
TRBJ2-7 | TRBV28 | . | . | CASSLWRVAASERPSGDEQYF | TGTGCCAGCAGTTTATGGCGGGTGGCAGCATCGGAGCGCCCTTCTGGTGACGAGCAGTACTTC
TRBJ2-7 | TRBV29-1 | . | . | CSVVLSVGEQYF | TGCAGCGTTGTCTTGTCAGTAGGTGAGCAGTACTTC
TRBJ1-2 | TRBV6-1 | . | . | CASSEWVVSAAYGYTF | TGTGCCAGCAGTGAGTGGGTGGTGAGCGCCGCCTATGGCTACACCTTC
TRBJ2-6 | TRBV27 | . | . | CASSVGAGSGANVLTF | TGTGCCAGCAGTGTAGGGGCAGGCTCTGGGGCCAACGTCCTGACTTTC